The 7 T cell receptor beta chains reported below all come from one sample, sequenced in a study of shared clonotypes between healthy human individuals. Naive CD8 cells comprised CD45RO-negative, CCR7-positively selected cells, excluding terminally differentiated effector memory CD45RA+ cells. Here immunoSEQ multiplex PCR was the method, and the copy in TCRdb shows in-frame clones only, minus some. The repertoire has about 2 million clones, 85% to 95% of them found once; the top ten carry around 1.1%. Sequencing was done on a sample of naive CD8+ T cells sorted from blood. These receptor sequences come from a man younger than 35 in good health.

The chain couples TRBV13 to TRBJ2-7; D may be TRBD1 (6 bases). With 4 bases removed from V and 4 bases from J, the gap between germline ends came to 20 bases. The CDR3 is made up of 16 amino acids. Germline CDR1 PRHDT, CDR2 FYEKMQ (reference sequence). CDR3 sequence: CASSSQDDQGWYEQYF. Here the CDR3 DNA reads TGTGCCAGCAGCTCCCAGGATGACCAGGGGTGGTACGAGCAGTACTTC.

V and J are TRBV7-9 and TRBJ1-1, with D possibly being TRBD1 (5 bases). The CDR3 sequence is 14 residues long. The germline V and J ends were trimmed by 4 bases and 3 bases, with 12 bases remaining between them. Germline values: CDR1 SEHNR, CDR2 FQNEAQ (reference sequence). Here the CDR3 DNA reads TGTGCCAGCAGCTCTCAGGGAGGGTACACTGAAGCTTTCTTT. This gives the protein CASSSQGGYTEAFF.

CDR3 in amino acids: CASSISGATTGEQYF. The CDR3 bases are TGTGCCAGTAGTATTAGCGGGGCCACGACGGGGGAGCAGTACTTC. This chain uses TRBV19 with TRBJ2-7; TRBD2 aligns across 8 bases. The CDR3 spans 15 residues. CDR1 is LNHDA, CDR2 SQIVND, per germline (reference sequence). V shed 3 bases, J shed 7 bases, and the junction held 11 bases outside the gene matches.

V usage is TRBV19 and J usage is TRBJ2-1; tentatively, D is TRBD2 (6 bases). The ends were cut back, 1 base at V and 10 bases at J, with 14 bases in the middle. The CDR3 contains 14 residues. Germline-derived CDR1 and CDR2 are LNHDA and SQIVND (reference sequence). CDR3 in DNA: TGTGCCAGTAGTATAGCCCCGGGACTTTCGGAGCAGTTCTTC. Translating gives CASSIAPGLSEQFF.

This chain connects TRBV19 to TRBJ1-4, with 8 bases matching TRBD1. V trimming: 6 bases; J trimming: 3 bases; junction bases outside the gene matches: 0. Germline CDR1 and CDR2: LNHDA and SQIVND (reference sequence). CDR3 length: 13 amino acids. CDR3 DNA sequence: TGTGCCAGTAGGGACAGGGCTAATGAAAAACTGTTTTTT. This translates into CASRDRANEKLFF.

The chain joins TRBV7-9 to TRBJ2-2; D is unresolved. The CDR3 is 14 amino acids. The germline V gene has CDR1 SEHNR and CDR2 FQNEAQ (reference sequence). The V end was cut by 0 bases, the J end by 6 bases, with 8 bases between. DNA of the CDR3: TGTGCCAGCAGCTTAGCCCCGAAGCCCGGGGAGCTGTTTTTT. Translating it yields CASSLAPKPGELFF.

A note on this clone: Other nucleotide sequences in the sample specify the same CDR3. The CDR3 nucleotides read TGTGCCAGCAGCCCCCCCCTAACAGATACGCAGTATTTT. Amino acid sequence: CASSPPLTDTQYF. J is TRBJ2-3 and V is TRBV7-9; no reliable D call. The V gene's germline CDR1 is SEHNR and CDR2 FQNEAQ (reference sequence). This CDR3 contains 13 residues. Trimming removed 5 bases from V and 3 bases from J, with 9 bases in between. The variable domain in full, completed from reference TRBV7-9 and TRBJ2-3, reads DTGVSQNPRHKITKRGQNVTFRCDPISEHNRLYWYRQTLGQGPEFLTYFQNEAQLEKSRLLSDRFSAERPKGSFSTLEIQRTEQGDSAMYLCASSPPLTDTQYFGPGTRLTVL.